A single sample gave rise to the 29 T cell receptor beta chains below, sequenced in a study of T cells in Graves' hyperthyroidism and ophthalmopathy. The CDR3 regions of TCR beta were amplified from RNA transcripts. Carried out on the TCR CDR3, a first-round RT-PCR used the HTBI primer set. TCRdb reprocessed the multiplex PCR reads with MiXCR, giving one entry per CDR3 protein. Of hundreds of thousands of distinct CDR3 sequences in the sample, 14% to 15% were seen once. The sample was blood. All receptors derive from a woman in her thirties or forties with Graves' ophthalmopathy.

This clonotype was seen repeatedly, ten times or more. The chain uses TRBV7-8 and TRBJ2-4; 9 bases align to TRBD1. Germline CDR1 SGHVS, CDR2 FQNEAQ. The V and J ends lost 5 bases and 7 bases, in that order; junction bases with no gene match: 18. CDR3 size: 18 residues. The CDR3 loop is CASSVVGGVGTGRNIQYF. The CDR3 DNA follows: TGTGCCAGCAGCGTCGTAGGGGGGGTAGGGACAGGGAGGAACATTCAGTACTTC. Based on the CDR3 plus reference TRBV7-8 and TRBJ2-4, the full variable domain is GAGVSQSPRYKVAKRGQDVALRCDPISGHVSLFWYQQALGQGPEFLTYFQNEAQLDKSGLPSDRFFAERPEGSVSTLKIQRTQQEDSAVYLCASSVVGGVGTGRNIQYFGAGTRLSVL.

In its sample, this clonotype was seen a few times. The chain uses TRBV7-6 and TRBJ2-2; weak D call: TRBD2 (6 bases). Germline V lookup: CDR1 SGHVS, CDR2 FNYEAQ. V was cut by 0 bases and J by 5 bases, with 10 bases left in between. This CDR3 has 15 residues. CDR3 sequence reads: CASSLAGGATGELFF. The CDR3 DNA sequence: TGTGCCAGCAGCTTAGCGGGGGGAGCGACCGGGGAGCTGTTTTTT.

The table lists this clonotype with many counts. The chain carries TRBV12-3 or TRBV12-4 and TRBJ1-1; 10 bases line up with TRBD1. The CDR3 is 17 amino acids. The ends lost 5 bases at V and 0 bases at J; junction bases unmatched: 9. CDR3 nucleotides: TGTGCCAGCAGTCCCGGGACAGGGGCGCGAATGAACACTGAAGCTTTCTTT. Its protein product is CASSPGTGARMNTEAFF.

This clonotype was counted ten times or more. This rearrangement joins TRBV11-2 to TRBJ2-2, with no clear D. V was pared by 5 bases and J by 2 bases, with 12 bases between. This CDR3 has 15 amino acids. CDR1 and CDR2 (germline): SGHAT, FQNNGV. The CDR3 DNA sequence: TGTGCCAGCAGCCCCCATGGAAGTAACACCGGGGAGCTGTTTTTT. Translated, it gives CASSPHGSNTGELFF.

This rearrangement joins TRBV7-9 to TRBJ2-5; 7 bases line up with TRBD1. V lost 7 bases to trimming and J lost 2 bases; unmatched junction nucleotides: 10. This CDR3 region has 15 residues. CDR1 is SEHNR, CDR2 FQNEAQ, per germline (reference sequence). DNA for the CDR3: TGTGCCAGCAACGTAAACCGGGACAGACAAGAGACCCAGTACTTC. Protein sequence: CASNVNRDRQETQYF. Full variable domain (remainder filled in from reference TRBV7-9 and TRBJ2-5): DTGVSQNPRHKITKRGQNVTFRCDPISEHNRLYWYRQTLGQGPEFLTYFQNEAQLEKSRLLSDRFSAERPKGSFSTLEIQRTEQGDSAMYLCASNVNRDRQETQYFGPGTRLLVL.

This sequence joins TRBV7-3 and TRBJ1-5, with 10 bases matching TRBD1. From germline, CDR1 is SGHTA and CDR2 FQGTGA. Trimming took 3 bases from V and 8 from J; bases not matched to a gene: 1. This CDR3 spans 13 amino acids. This chain's CDR3 is CASSLGQGKPQHF. In DNA form, the CDR3 reads TGTGCCAGCAGCTTGGGACAGGGGAAGCCCCAGCATTTT.

V is TRBV6-4 and J is TRBJ1-5; 7 bases are shared with TRBD1. The V gene end was trimmed by 4 bases and the J gene end by 4 bases; junction bases not matched to a gene: 10. CDR3 length: 16 residues. CDR1 is MRHNA, CDR2 SNTAGT, per germline. The CDR3 is CASSGPGQPENQPQHF. CDR3 in DNA: TGTGCCAGCAGTGGACCGGGACAGCCTGAAAATCAGCCCCAGCATTTT.

This chain joins TRBV28 and TRBJ2-2, with 8 bases fitting TRBD1. The CDR3 length is 16 residues. Trimming at V came to 6 bases and at J to 6 bases, leaving 12 bases not matched to a gene. The germline CDR1 and CDR2 sequences are MDHEN and SYDVKM. The CDR3 here is CASRILGQGAAGELFF. Here the CDR3 DNA reads TGTGCCAGCAGAATCCTTGGGCAGGGGGCTGCCGGGGAGCTGTTTTTT. The whole variable domain, remainder taken from reference TRBV28 and TRBJ2-2, is DVKVTQSSRYLVKRTGEKVFLECVQDMDHENMFWYRQDPGLGLRLIYFSYDVKMKEKGDIPEGYSVSREKKERFSLILESASTNQTSMYLCASRILGQGAAGELFFGEGSRLTVL.

This clonotype was observed a handful of times. The junction does not match germline at one end; this may be a read error. The gene calls are TRBV7-7 and TRBJ2-2; 8 nucleotides match TRBD2. CDR3 length: 14 residues. CDR1 SSHAT and CDR2 FNYEAQ come from the germline V gene (reference sequence). CDR3 sequence reads: CASSPTSVGGELFF. CDR3 sequence (DNA): TGTGCTAGCAGCCCGACTAGCGTGGGCGGGGAGCTGTTTTTT.

This clonotype was recorded many times. V usage is TRBV7-9 and J usage is TRBJ2-7; either TRBD1 or TRBD2 may fit D (5 bases each). V lost 4 bases, J lost 0 bases, and 16 bases lay in between. The CDR3 consists of 16 residues. Germline V gene lookup returns CDR1 SEHNR and CDR2 FQNEAQ (reference sequence). The CDR3 spells CASSSPPGRNSYEQYF. The CDR3 DNA is TGTGCCAGCAGCTCCCCCCCGGGACGGAACTCCTACGAGCAGTACTTC.

In this sample, this clonotype turned up a few times. The chain links TRBV3-1 to TRBJ1-1; a possible D gene is TRBD1 (6 bases). Germline CDR1 is LGHDT and CDR2 is YNNKEL (reference sequence). Trimming removed 1 base from V and 3 bases from J, with 15 bases in between. The CDR3 has 16 residues. The CDR3 sequence is CASSQARGGFYTEAFF. DNA of the CDR3: TGTGCCAGCAGCCAAGCCCGAGGGGGTTTCTACACTGAAGCTTTCTTT.

This clonotype occurred many times. The J gene is TRBJ2-7, the V gene TRBV7-9; D possibly uses TRBD1 or TRBD2 (5 bases each). Germline values: CDR1 SEHNR, CDR2 FQNEAQ (reference sequence). The length of the CDR3 is 14 residues. V was trimmed by 6 bases and J by 3 bases, leaving 15 bases between them. CDR3 amino acids: CASSRTWDLYEQYF. The CDR3 bases are TGTGCCAGCAGTCGCACGTGGGACCTCTACGAGCAGTACTTC.

The J gene is TRBJ2-7, the V gene TRBV12-3 or TRBV12-4; D is uncertain. The V and J ends lost 8 bases and 5 bases respectively, with 22 bases between them. The CDR3 sequence is 15 residues long. The CDR3 spells CASLPAYAAGHEQYF. In nucleotides, the CDR3 is TGTGCCAGCCTTCCAGCGTACGCGGCAGGTCACGAGCAGTACTTC.

This clonotype was detected many times. This chain links TRBV29-1 with TRBJ2-7; 12 bases are a match to TRBD1. The CDR3 covers 14 residues. Losses at the gene ends were 6 bases for V and 4 bases for J; bases not matched to a gene: 7. Germline lookup yields CDR1 SQVTM and CDR2 ANQGSEA. The CDR3 is CSVVRDRGQYEQYF. The DNA of the CDR3 is TGCAGCGTGGTGAGGGACAGGGGGCAGTACGAGCAGTACTTC.

This clonotype has more than one count but fewer than ten. This chain connects TRBV6-1 to TRBJ1-4; no clear D. CDR3 size: 16 residues. Germline V CDR1 and CDR2: MNHNS, SASEGT. Trimming pared 6 bases from V and 0 bases from J, leaving 14 bases between. For the CDR3, the DNA is TGTGCCAGCAGCTGGAGGGCTCGGGCAACTAATGAAAAACTGTTTTTT. It codes for CASSWRARATNEKLFF.

This clonotype was recorded at least ten times. The chain recombines TRBV12-3 or TRBV12-4 with TRBJ2-7; 7 positions agree with TRBD1. With V trimmed by 3 bases and J by 4 bases, 12 bases remained unmatched. The CDR3 loop spans 16 amino acids. The CDR3, as DNA: TGTGCCAGCAGTTTGGGGGATTTAGGGGGCGGTTACGAGCAGTACTTC. Translation: CASSLGDLGGGYEQYF.

There are a few counts of this clonotype. The V and J genes are TRBV11-1 and TRBJ1-2; perhaps TRBD1 as D (6 bases). CDR3 length equals 19 residues. CDR1 and CDR2 from the germline V gene are SGHAT and FQDESV (reference sequence). Trimming stripped 1 base from V and 4 bases from J, with 25 bases between. CDR3 amino acids: CASSLVAPFRGWQGYGYTF. DNA for the CDR3: TGTGCCAGCAGCTTAGTCGCCCCGTTCAGGGGCTGGCAGGGCTATGGCTACACCTTC.

This clonotype was seen repeatedly, ten times or more. This rearrangement joins TRBV11-3 to TRBJ1-5, with 7 nucleotides matching TRBD1. This CDR3 has 16 residues. Per the germline V gene, CDR1 is SGHNT and CDR2 is YENEEA. Trimming removed 2 bases from V and 2 bases from J; junction bases left unmatched: 6. In DNA, the CDR3 is TGTGCCAGCAGCTTAAGGCAGGGGGTTGGCAATCAGCCCCAGCATTTT. It yields the protein CASSLRQGVGNQPQHF.

This clonotype was recorded at least ten times. The rearrangement uses TRBV29-1 and TRBJ1-2, with D uncertain. The germline CDR1 and CDR2 sequences are SQVTM and ANQGSEA. The CDR3 length is 16 residues. Deletions cut 0 bases from V and 4 bases from J, with 18 bases between. The CDR3: CSVEDPHRYPFYGYTF. The CDR3 nucleotides read TGCAGCGTTGAAGACCCTCACAGATACCCATTCTATGGCTACACCTTC.

This clonotype was seen only once. The rearrangement joins TRBV28 to TRBJ2-1, with D perhaps matching TRBD2 (6 bases). Germline values: CDR1 MDHEN, CDR2 SYDVKM. This CDR3 is 14 amino acids long. V lost 7 bases and J 4 bases, leaving 14 bases between the germline ends. The CDR3 reads CASTLWGTYNEQFF. CDR3 coding DNA: TGTGCCAGCACCCTCTGGGGGACTTACAATGAGCAGTTCTTC.

Ten or more counts support this clonotype. The chain employs TRBV28 and TRBJ2-7, with D tentatively TRBD1 (7 bases). This CDR3 spans 18 amino acids. Between the trimmed V and J ends, which lost 2 bases and 0 bases, there was a span of 20 bases. Germline CDR1 reads MDHEN; CDR2 reads SYDVKM. The chain's CDR3 is CASSLSHGGQSTSYEQYF. CDR3 nucleotide sequence: TGTGCCAGCAGTTTAAGCCACGGGGGACAGTCAACCTCCTACGAGCAGTACTTC.

There are many counts of this clonotype. The rearrangement links TRBV6-1 to TRBJ2-7, with 9 bases that match TRBD2. There are 14 residues in the CDR3. J was trimmed by 1 base and V by 6 bases; bases with no gene match: 4. CDR1 and CDR2 (germline): MNHNS, SASEGT. The CDR3 reads CASRELAGSYEQYF. The CDR3 DNA reads as TGTGCCAGCAGGGAACTAGCGGGTTCCTACGAGCAGTACTTC.

This clonotype was recorded at least ten times. V gene TRBV6-1 combines with J gene TRBJ1-5; weak D call: TRBD1 (6 bases). V lost 1 base and J 3 bases, leaving 10 bases between the germline ends. The CDR3 runs 15 residues. Germline CDR1 MNHNS, CDR2 SASEGT. For the CDR3, the DNA is TGTGCCAGCAGTGAAGACACAGGGCTCAATCAGCCCCAGCATTTT. It codes for CASSEDTGLNQPQHF.

Ten or more counts support this clonotype. The chain carries TRBV6-1 and TRBJ2-7; no firm D call. The V gene's germline CDR1 is MNHNS and CDR2 SASEGT. The CDR3 has 13 amino acids. Trimming shortened V by 10 bases and J by 7 bases, and 20 bases separated the two germline ends. The CDR3 DNA reads as TGTGCCACCACCTCGCGACCAACGGTTGAGCAGTACTTC. Translation: CATTSRPTVEQYF.

The V and J genes are TRBV28 and TRBJ2-7, with D unresolved. CDR3 length: 11 residues. V was trimmed by 8 bases and J by 10 bases, leaving 15 bases between them. The germline V gene encodes CDR1 MDHEN and CDR2 SYDVKM. The CDR3 DNA follows: TGTGCCAGCGTGTGGGGATTCGAACAGTACTTC. Residues: CASVWGFEQYF. Variable domain in full (rest from reference TRBV28 and TRBJ2-7): DVKVTQSSRYLVKRTGEKVFLECVQDMDHENMFWYRQDPGLGLRLIYFSYDVKMKEKGDIPEGYSVSREKKERFSLILESASTNQTSMYLCASVWGFEQYFGPGTRLTVT.

This clonotype was seen at least ten times. CDR3 coding DNA: TGTGCCAGCAGTTTGAGGACAGGACTTGAAGCTTTCTTT. This gives the protein CASSLRTGLEAFF. The chain employs TRBV28 and TRBJ1-1, with 7 bases aligning to TRBD1. Germline V CDR1 and CDR2: MDHEN, SYDVKM. The CDR3 sequence is 13 residues long. The J segment lost 7 bases and the V segment lost 3 bases, leaving 5 bases of the junction unmatched.

This clonotype was observed many times. The chain couples TRBV6-1 to TRBJ1-2; D is possibly TRBD1 (5 bases). Germline CDR1 is MNHNS and CDR2 is SASEGT. V was shortened by 5 bases and J by 2 bases, with 12 bases between the two germline ends. The CDR3 spans 14 residues. CDR3 nucleotides: TGTGCCAGCAGTTTAGCGCAGGGAAACTATGGCTACACCTTC. Translated: CASSLAQGNYGYTF.

This clonotype was observed many times. The rearrangement uses TRBV30 and TRBJ1-2, with unresolved D. This CDR3 spans 13 amino acids. Trimming took 0 bases from V and 6 from J, leaving 11 bases between them. Germline V gives CDR1 GTSNPN, CDR2 SVGIG (reference sequence). CDR3 loop: CAWSVRRVNGYTF. CDR3 coding DNA: TGTGCCTGGAGTGTAAGGCGGGTGAATGGCTACACCTTC.

Ten or more counts support this clonotype. The gene calls are TRBV4-3 and TRBJ1-1; D gene ambiguous. Germline CDR1 is LGHNA and CDR2 is YSLEER. The CDR3 loop spans 15 amino acids. Trimming removed 1 base at V and 3 bases at J, with 12 bases between. CDR3 residues: CASSQVKLGHTEAFF. The CDR3 bases are TGCGCCAGCAGCCAAGTCAAGTTAGGGCACACTGAAGCTTTCTTT.